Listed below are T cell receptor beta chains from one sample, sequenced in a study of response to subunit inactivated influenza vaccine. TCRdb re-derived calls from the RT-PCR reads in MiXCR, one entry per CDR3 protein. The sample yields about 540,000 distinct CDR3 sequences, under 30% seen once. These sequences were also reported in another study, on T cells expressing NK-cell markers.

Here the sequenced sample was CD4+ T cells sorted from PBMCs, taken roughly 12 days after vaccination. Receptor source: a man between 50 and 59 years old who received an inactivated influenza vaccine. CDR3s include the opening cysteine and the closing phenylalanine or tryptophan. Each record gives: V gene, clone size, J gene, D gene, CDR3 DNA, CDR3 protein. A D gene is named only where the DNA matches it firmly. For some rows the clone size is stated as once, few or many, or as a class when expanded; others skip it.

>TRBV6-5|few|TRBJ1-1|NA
TGTGCCAGCAGGACCCAGGGGGAAGCTTTCTTT
CASRTQGEAFF
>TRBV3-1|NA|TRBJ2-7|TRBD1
TGTGCCAGCAGCCGGACCGGGACAGGGACCTACGAGCAGTACTTC
CASSRTGTGTYEQYF
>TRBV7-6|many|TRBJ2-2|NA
TGTGCCAGCAGCACCCACACCGGGGAGCTGTTTTTT
CASSTHTGELFF
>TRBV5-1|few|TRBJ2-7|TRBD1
TGCGCCAGCAGCGTAATACCGGGACAGGTGTCCGAGCAGTACTTC
CASSVIPGQVSEQYF
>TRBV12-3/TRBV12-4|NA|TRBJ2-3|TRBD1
TGTGCCACCAGATACAGGGGGCTGAGGACAGATACGCAGTATTTT
CATRYRGLRTDTQYF
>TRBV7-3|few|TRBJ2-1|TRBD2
TGTGCCAGCAGCTCCACCCTCCTGGTAGCGGGAGATAATGAGCAGTTCTTC
CASSSTLLVAGDNEQFF
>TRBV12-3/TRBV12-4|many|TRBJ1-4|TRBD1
TGTGCCAGCAGAACCCACGACAGGGACGAACTGTTTTTT
CASRTHDRDELFF
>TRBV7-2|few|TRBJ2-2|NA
TGTGCCAGCAGCTCCCGTGAGGGTCGCTTCGGGGAGCTGTTTTTT
CASSSREGRFGELFF
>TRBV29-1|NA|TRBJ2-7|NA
TGCAGCGCTAGACAGTACTACGAGCAGTACTTC
CSARQYYEQYF
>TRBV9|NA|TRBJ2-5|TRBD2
TGTGCCAGCAGCGTGGGACTAGAAGAGACCCAGTACTTC
CASSVGLEETQYF
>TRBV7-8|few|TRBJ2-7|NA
TGTGCCAGCAGCAAAAGCGCCAGGGTGAGATCCTACGAGCAGTACTTC
CASSKSARVRSYEQYF
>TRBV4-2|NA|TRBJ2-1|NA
TGTGCCAGCAGCCAAGAGCGGGTTCTCCCCTACAATGAGCAGTTCTTC
CASSQERVLPYNEQFF
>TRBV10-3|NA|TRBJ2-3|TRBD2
TGTGCCATCAGTGAGTCGCCTCGGGGCGGGGGAGTTGCCACAGATACGCAGTATTTT
CAISESPRGGGVATDTQYF
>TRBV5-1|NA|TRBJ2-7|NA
TGCGCCAGCAGCTTGGATGCAGGGTTCTCCTACGAGCAGTACTTC
CASSLDAGFSYEQYF
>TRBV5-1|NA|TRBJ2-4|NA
TGCGCCAGCAGCTTGGGTCAGAGAGGAAACATTCAGTACTTC
CASSLGQRGNIQYF
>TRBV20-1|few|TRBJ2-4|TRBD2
TGCAGTGCCCCACACGTGGGCGGGAGGGCATCTGTTGCCAAAAACATTCAGTACTTC
CSAPHVGGRASVAKNIQYF
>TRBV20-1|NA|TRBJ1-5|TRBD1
TGCAGTGCTAGAGATCCGGGCAGGGGGGAGCCCCAGCATTTT
CSARDPGRGEPQHF
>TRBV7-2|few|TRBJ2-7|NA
TGTGCCAGCAGAGCAGCCCCTCCGGCCGAGCAGTACTTC
CASRAAPPAEQYF
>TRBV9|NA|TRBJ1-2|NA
TGTGCCAGCAGCGCGGGACATAACCCTAACTATGGCTACACCTTC
CASSAGHNPNYGYTF
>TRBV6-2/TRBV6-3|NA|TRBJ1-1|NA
TGTGCCAGCAGTTACGGGTCAGTTTCGAACACTGAAGCTTTCTTT
CASSYGSVSNTEAFF
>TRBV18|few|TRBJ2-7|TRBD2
TGTGCCAGCTCACCAGGGACTAGCGCGTCCTACGAGCAGTACTTC
CASSPGTSASYEQYF
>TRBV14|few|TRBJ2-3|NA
TGTGCCAGCAGCCCCCGTATCGCAGATACGCAGTATTTT
CASSPRIADTQYF
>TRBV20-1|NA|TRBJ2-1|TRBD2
TGCAGTGCTAGGGATCTAGCGGGACACAATGAGCAGTTCTTC
CSARDLAGHNEQFF
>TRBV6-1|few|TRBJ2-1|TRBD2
TGTGCCAGCAGAGAAGGGACTAGCGTGAATGAGCAGTTCTTC
CASREGTSVNEQFF
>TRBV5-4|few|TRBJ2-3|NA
TGTGCCAGCAGCTTGGATGATACGCAGTATTTT
CASSLDDTQYF
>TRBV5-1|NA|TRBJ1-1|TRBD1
TGCGCCAGCACCCAGGGGAGGGGGCAGGGAACTGAAGCTTTCTTT
CASTQGRGQGTEAFF
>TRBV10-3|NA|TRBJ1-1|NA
TGTGCCATCACGCAGGGCATGAACACTGAAGCTTTCTTT
CAITQGMNTEAFF
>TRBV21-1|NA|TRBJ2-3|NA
TGTGCCAGCAGCAATAGCTCGGGGGGGCCCCGCACAGATACGCAGTATTTT
CASSNSSGGPRTDTQYF
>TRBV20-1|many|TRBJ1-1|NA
TGCAGTGCTAGAAGTTCGGGGTCCACTGAAGCTTTCTTT
CSARSSGSTEAFF